Each of the 13 T cell receptor beta chains below was sequenced from the same sample in a study of regulatory T cells in long-lasting Graves disease. As to time point: newly diagnosed GD, antithyroid drugs for less than 3 months. Construction of the TCR library relied on RNA isolated from PBMCs. Relying on iRepertoire HTBI primers and Arm-PCR of CDR3 regions, the team built TCR beta libraries. Using its own MiXCR run on the multiplex PCR reads, TCRdb lists one record per CDR3 protein. This sample has just over 600,000 distinct CDR3 sequences; 15% to 20% occur once, and the top ten carry around a sixth. These data also formed part of another study, on T cells in Graves' hyperthyroidism and ophthalmopathy.

The material sequenced was peripheral blood mononuclear cells (PBMCs), taken at new diagnosis, from a patient treated with antithyroid drugs. The receptors were sampled from a woman aged 25 to 39 with Graves disease.

The chain couples TRBV9 to TRBJ2-5; 7 positions match TRBD1. CDR1 is SGDLS and CDR2 is YYNGEE in the germline V gene. The CDR3 loop spans 14 amino acids. V was clipped by 3 bases and J by 2 bases; unmatched bases: 4. CDR3 in DNA: TGTGCCAGCAGCGCCCCAGGGGGACAAGAGACCCAGTACTTC. Translating it yields CASSAPGGQETQYF.

The chain employs TRBV11-3 and TRBJ2-1; 10 bases are shared with TRBD2. V was clipped by 4 bases and J by 4 bases; unmatched bases: 16. The CDR3 is 19 amino acids. Germline CDR1 is SGHNT and CDR2 is YENEEA. The CDR3 DNA reads TGTGCCAGCAGCTCCACACTAGCGGGACCAAGGAAAGGTTACAATGAGCAGTTCTTC. Translated, it gives CASSSTLAGPRKGYNEQFF.

This clonotype was observed many times. This chain uses TRBV29-1 with TRBJ2-3, with a tentative D call TRBD1 (5 bases). V was clipped by 4 bases and J by 4 bases, with 9 bases between them. CDR1 and CDR2 (germline): SQVTM, ANQGSEA. There are 12 residues in the CDR3. CDR3 loop: CSVARDADTQYF. For the CDR3, the DNA is TGCAGCGTTGCCAGGGATGCAGATACGCAGTATTTT.

V usage is TRBV5-5 and J usage is TRBJ1-5, with a possible D match to TRBD1 (6 bases). Germline CDR1 and CDR2: SGHKS and YYEKEE (reference sequence). Trimming left V 0 bases short and J 7 bases short, with 17 bases between. There are 16 residues in the CDR3. The chain's CDR3 is CASSLVRGGKGQPQHF. The CDR3 nucleotides are TGTGCCAGCAGCTTGGTCAGAGGGGGGAAGGGGCAGCCCCAGCATTTT.

This CDR3 is CASGWSRSYEQYF. Written as DNA, the CDR3 is TGTGCCAGCGGTTGGAGCCGCTCCTACGAGCAGTACTTC. This chain joins TRBV28 and TRBJ2-7; D is undetermined. V shed 8 bases and J shed 0 bases, with 11 bases lying between them. The CDR3 is 13 residues long. Germline CDR1 MDHEN, CDR2 SYDVKM.

The table lists this clonotype with a few counts. V usage is TRBV6-1 and J usage is TRBJ1-5; D remains unclear. The CDR3 loop spans 14 amino acids. Trimming left V 6 bases short and J 6 bases short, with 15 bases between. Germline CDR1 is MNHNS and CDR2 is SASEGT. CDR3 in DNA: TGTGCCAGCAGCCCGGCCTCTCCGGGTCAGCCCCAGCATTTT. It codes for CASSPASPGQPQHF.

J is TRBJ2-1 and V is TRBV9; D is possibly TRBD1 (6 bases). Germline V lookup: CDR1 SGDLS, CDR2 YYNGEE. The CDR3 extends over 15 amino acids. The germline V and J ends were trimmed by 4 bases and 4 bases, with 15 bases remaining between them. The CDR3, as DNA: TGTGCCAGCAGCCCCCGACAGGTTCTATACAATGAGCAGTTCTTC. It translates to CASSPRQVLYNEQFF. Filled out from reference TRBV9 and TRBJ2-1, the complete variable domain reads DSGVTQTPKHLITATGQRVTLRCSPRSGDLSVYWYQQSLDQGLQFLIQYYNGEERAKGNILERFSAQQFPDLHSELNLSSLELGDSALYFCASSPRQVLYNEQFFGPGTRLTVL.

V is TRBV5-6 and J is TRBJ2-2; no firm D call. Germline V gene sequence: CDR1 SGHDT, CDR2 YYEEEE. The CDR3 spans 13 residues. Between the trimmed V and J ends, which lost 4 bases and 5 bases, there was a span of 9 bases. The CDR3 reads CASSKGLTGELFF. In nucleotides, the CDR3 is TGTGCCAGCAGCAAGGGATTAACCGGGGAGCTGTTTTTT.

This clonotype has only a few counts. J is TRBJ2-2 and V is TRBV5-1; no definite D call. Germline loops: CDR1 SGHRS, CDR2 YFSETQ. Trimming took 3 bases from V and 8 from J, leaving 14 bases between them. The CDR3 is 14 amino acids. CDR3 coding DNA: TGCGCCAGCAGCTCGACATGGGTCCCTGGGGAGCTGTTTTTT. This codes for CASSSTWVPGELFF.

This clonotype was seen only a few times. The chain links TRBV24-1 to TRBJ1-2; D gene ambiguous. Germline V gene sequence: CDR1 KGHDR, CDR2 SFDVKD. The CDR3 extends over 15 amino acids. V lost 2 bases to trimming and J lost 0 bases, with 9 bases between them. This CDR3 reads CATSDSRSPNYGYTF. CDR3 bases: TGTGCCACCAGTGATTCCAGGAGCCCTAACTATGGCTACACCTTC.

This clonotype was picked up many times. The chain links TRBV24-1 to TRBJ2-5; weak D call: TRBD2 (6 bases). There are 16 residues in the CDR3. Per the germline V gene, CDR1 is KGHDR and CDR2 is SFDVKD. Trimming left V 5 bases short and J 4 bases short, with 19 bases between. The CDR3 sequence is CATSVSDRESRETQYF. The CDR3 DNA sequence: TGTGCCACCAGTGTCTCGGACCGGGAGTCTCGAGAGACCCAGTACTTC.

This clonotype was counted ten times or more. The chain joins TRBV28 to TRBJ2-7; maybe TRBD2 (6 bases). Per germline, CDR1 MDHEN and CDR2 SYDVKM. Between the trimmed V and J ends, which lost 6 bases and 6 bases, there was a span of 18 bases. CDR3 length equals 14 residues. The CDR3: CASSQHLLAVEQYF. DNA of the CDR3: TGTGCCAGCAGCCAACACCTACTAGCTGTCGAGCAGTACTTC.

Note on this clonotype: This may arise from a read error, as a much more abundant clone is one base away. The chain carries TRBV20-1 and TRBJ2-5; 8 positions match TRBD2. After removal of 5 bases from V and 9 bases from J, the junction contained 8 bases not matched to a gene. Germline CDR1 is DFQATT and CDR2 is SNEGSKA (reference sequence). The CDR3 spans 12 residues. CDR3 in amino acids: CSARGGEEAQYF. CDR3 DNA sequence: TGCAGTGCTCGGGGGGGGGAGGAGGCCCAGTACTTC.